A single sample gave rise to the 29 T cell receptor beta chains below, sequenced in a study of T cell repertoires in cytomegalovirus infection. TCRdb used MiXCR to reprocess the reads, holding one entry per CDR3 protein. In the table there are a few hundred thousand distinct CDR3 sequences, around a sixth of which are singletons. Material: PBMCs. All receptors derive from a human donor in good health (CMV status not recorded). Some clones in this sample may be carry-over from other donors' samples.

This clonotype appeared a few times. This chain joins TRBV23-1 and TRBJ2-3, with 10 bases fitting TRBD1. TRBV23-1 is recorded as an ORF, its role being uncertain. The V and J ends lost 3 bases and 1 base, in that order; junction bases with no gene match: 7. This CDR3 is built from 17 residues. DNA for the CDR3: TGCGCCAGCAGTCACCACCGGGACAGGGGCTGCACAGATACGCAGTATTTT. Its translation is CASSHHRDRGCTDTQYF.

The sample holds a few counts of this clonotype. A much more abundant neighbour one base away suggests this may be a read error. The rearrangement links TRBV14 to TRBJ2-7; 9 bases agree with TRBD1. With 4 bases clipped from V and 2 bases from J, the junction kept 3 bases outside the gene matches. From germline, CDR1 is SGHDN and CDR2 FVKESK. The length of the CDR3 is 14 residues. DNA of the CDR3: TGTGCCAGCAGCCGAGGGACAGGGCCCTACGAGCAGTACTTC. Amino acid sequence: CASSRGTGPYEQYF.

This clonotype has at least ten counts. This chain uses TRBV7-9 with TRBJ2-7; D is perhaps TRBD1 (5 bases). The CDR3 loop spans 13 amino acids. The V and J ends lost 5 bases and 2 bases respectively, with 10 bases between them. Germline V gene lookup returns CDR1 SEHNR and CDR2 FQNEAQ (reference sequence). The CDR3 sequence: CASSRQGPYEQYF. CDR3 bases: TGTGCCAGCAGCCGTCAGGGTCCCTACGAGCAGTACTTC.

This clonotype has only a few counts. This chain links TRBV19 with TRBJ2-7; D is perhaps TRBD1 (6 bases). This CDR3 has 14 amino acids. V gave up 5 bases and J gave up 0 bases, with 11 bases separating them. From germline, CDR1 is LNHDA and CDR2 SQIVND (reference sequence). The CDR3 loop is CASSRDIGSYEQYF. CDR3 in DNA: TGTGCCAGTAGTCGGGACATCGGCTCCTACGAGCAGTACTTC.

Many counts were recorded for this clonotype. The rearrangement joins TRBV12-3 or TRBV12-4 to TRBJ2-1, with TRBD2 as a possible D gene (5 bases). The CDR3 loop spans 16 amino acids. Trimming left V 1 base short and J 0 bases short, with 10 bases between. Written as DNA, the CDR3 is TGTGCCAGCAGTTTAGTGTCTAGCAGCTCCTACAATGAGCAGTTCTTC. Protein product: CASSLVSSSSYNEQFF.

At least ten counts were recorded for this clonotype. This rearrangement joins TRBV6-2 or TRBV6-3 to TRBJ2-1, with 9 bases fitting TRBD2. The CDR3 has 16 residues. Unmatched junction bases numbered 8, after V lost 0 bases and J lost 8 bases. Germline assignment: CDR1 MNHEY and CDR2 SVGEGT. The DNA of the CDR3 is TGTGCCAGCAGTTACTCTCGCGGGAGGGCCGCGGATGAGCAGTTCTTC. Its protein product is CASSYSRGRAADEQFF.

In this sample, this clonotype turned up a few times. The J gene is TRBJ2-5, the V gene TRBV6-2 or TRBV6-3; 10 bases map to TRBD2. The V segment lost 5 bases and the J segment 5 bases; nucleotides outside the gene matches: 5. The CDR3 has 14 residues. Per the germline V gene, CDR1 is MNHEY and CDR2 is SVGEGT. In DNA form, the CDR3 reads TGTGCCAGCAGTCCTAGCGGGAGAATGGAGACCCAGTACTTC. Its protein is CASSPSGRMETQYF.

The V and J genes are TRBV5-1 and TRBJ1-1, with TRBD1 identical over 9 bases. The CDR3 spans 15 residues. The J segment lost 4 bases and the V segment lost 4 bases, leaving 8 bases of the junction unmatched. Per the germline V gene, CDR1 is SGHRS and CDR2 is YFSETQ. CDR3 protein: CASSIPGQGATEAFF. CDR3 nucleotides: TGCGCCAGCAGCATTCCGGGACAGGGCGCCACTGAAGCTTTCTTT.

This clonotype was recorded at least ten times. The V call is TRBV5-1, the J call TRBJ1-2, with D possibly TRBD1 on 5 matching bases. The ends were cut back, 0 bases at V and 7 bases at J, with 10 bases in the middle. CDR3 length: 13 amino acids. In germline, CDR1 is SGHRS, CDR2 YFSETQ. Written as DNA, the CDR3 is TGCGCCAGCAGCTTGGTCCGGGGCGCTGGCTACACCTTC. Residues: CASSLVRGAGYTF. Full variable domain (outside the CDR3, taken from reference TRBV5-1 and TRBJ1-2): KAGVTQTPRYLIKTRGQQVTLSCSPISGHRSVSWYQQTPGQGLQFLFEYFSETQRNKGNFPGRFSGRQFSNSRSEMNVSTLELGDSALYLCASSLVRGAGYTFGSGTRLTVV.

This clonotype was picked up a small number of times. The V and J genes are TRBV7-2 and TRBJ1-6; D gene unclear. This CDR3 has 13 residues. V shed 6 bases and J shed 10 bases, with 13 bases lying between them. Germline CDR1 is SGHTA and CDR2 is FQGNSA. In DNA, the CDR3 is TGTGCCAGCAGTCCTAGTGGGGTCTCACCCCTCCACTTT. Translation: CASSPSGVSPLHF.

This clonotype was found a few times. The chain is built from TRBV2 and TRBJ1-4, with 8 bases matching TRBD1. The CDR3 covers 15 residues. Germline V lookup: CDR1 SNHLY, CDR2 FYNNEI. J gave up 5 bases and V 2 bases, and 4 bases lay outside the gene matches. The CDR3 protein is CASSEHRGGNEKLFF. DNA of the CDR3: TGTGCCAGCAGTGAACACAGGGGGGGGAATGAAAAACTGTTTTTT.

To note about this clonotype: Relative to the germline gene, one junction end is altered; a read error may explain this. The chain has TRBV7-2 and TRBJ2-1; D unresolved. Looked up from germline, CDR1 is SGHTA and CDR2 is FQGNSA. This CDR3 is built from 14 residues. CDR3 nucleotide sequence: TGTGCCAGCAGCACCCCTTTGCGTTACAATGAGAAGTTCTTC. Protein sequence: CASSTPLRYNEKFF.

This clonotype came up many times. The rearrangement joins TRBV7-6 to TRBJ2-3; 10 bases line up with TRBD2. Germline V CDR1 and CDR2: SGHVS, FNYEAQ. The CDR3 consists of 18 residues. Losses at the gene ends were 5 bases for V and 2 bases for J; bases not matched to a gene: 13. The CDR3: CASSREDSGGSYTDTQYF. Written as DNA, the CDR3 is TGTGCCAGCAGCCGTGAGGATAGCGGGGGGTCGTACACAGATACGCAGTATTTT.

Concerning this clonotype: A junction end diverges from the germline sequence, so it may reflect a read error. V is TRBV12-3 or TRBV12-4 and J is TRBJ2-3; D ambiguous. This CDR3 region has 12 residues. The CDR3 nucleotides read TGTGCCAGCAAGCCCGCGGAAGATGCGCAGTATTTT. Amino acid sequence: CASKPAEDAQYF.

At least ten counts were recorded for this clonotype. The rearrangement links TRBV11-2 to TRBJ2-3; 8 positions agree with TRBD2. In germline, CDR1 is SGHAT, CDR2 FQNNGV. J was trimmed by 2 bases and V by 3 bases; bases with no gene match: 10. This CDR3 has 17 residues. CDR3 residues: CASSLTGGGGVTDTQYF. CDR3 nucleotides: TGTGCCAGCAGCTTGACGGGGGGGGGAGGTGTCACAGATACGCAGTATTTT. The full variable domain, rest sourced from reference TRBV11-2 and TRBJ2-3, is EAGVAQSPRYKIIEKRQSVAFWCNPISGHATLYWYQQILGQGPKLLIQFQNNGVVDDSQLPKDRFSAERLKGVDSTLKIQPAKLEDSAVYLCASSLTGGGGVTDTQYFGPGTRLTVL.

This clonotype turned up a few times. The chain combines TRBV12-3 or TRBV12-4 with TRBJ2-3; no firm D call. The CDR3 extends over 14 amino acids. The V end was cut by 1 base, the J end by 6 bases, with 11 bases between. The DNA of the CDR3 is TGTGCCAGCAGTTTAGAAGGGAACGGTGATACGCAGTATTTT. Encoded protein: CASSLEGNGDTQYF.

The rearrangement links TRBV12-3 or TRBV12-4 to TRBJ1-1; D gene uncertain. V lost 5 bases, J lost 0 bases, and 10 bases lay in between. This CDR3 has 14 residues. CDR3 protein: CASSLTRLNTEAFF. CDR3 bases: TGTGCCAGCAGTCTCACACGATTGAACACTGAAGCTTTCTTT.

This clonotype was observed many times. The genes are TRBV7-8 and TRBJ1-3; possible D gene TRBD1, 6 bases. CDR3 size: 17 residues. The germline CDR1 and CDR2 sequences are SGHVS and FQNEAQ. With 1 base removed from V and 2 bases from J, the gap between germline ends came to 15 bases. CDR3 sequence (DNA): TGTGCCAGCAGCTTAGTAGTCCAGGGGTTAGCTGGAAACACCATATATTTT. It specifies CASSLVVQGLAGNTIYF.

The chain couples TRBV19 to TRBJ1-1; TRBD1 is a possible D gene (6 bases). The V and J ends lost 10 bases and 0 bases respectively, with 21 bases between them. Germline V gene data show CDR1 as LNHDA and CDR2 as SQIVND (reference sequence). There are 16 residues in the CDR3. The CDR3 bases are TGTGCCACCGTCTCACAGGGAGGCGGCCTGAACACTGAAGCTTTCTTT. Encoded protein: CATVSQGGGLNTEAFF. Supplemented by reference TRBV19 and TRBJ1-1, the full variable domain reads DGGITQSPKYLFRKEGQNVTLSCEQNLNHDAMYWYRQDPGQGLRLIYYSQIVNDFQKGDIAEGYSVSREKKESFPLTVTSAQKNPTAFYLCATVSQGGGLNTEAFFGQGTRLTVV.

This clonotype was observed a few times. The chain links TRBV20-1 to TRBJ2-1, with TRBD2 matching 8 bases. Trimming cost V 5 bases and J 9 bases; bases outside gene matches: 9. The CDR3 runs to 13 residues. CDR1 is DFQATT, CDR2 SNEGSKA, per germline (reference sequence). Here the CDR3 DNA reads TGCAGTGCTTGGACTAGCAGGGGAGGTGAGCAGTTCTTC. This sequence encodes CSAWTSRGGEQFF.

The J gene is TRBJ2-5, the V gene TRBV20-1; 7 bases are shared with TRBD1. Germline CDR1 is DFQATT and CDR2 is SNEGSKA (reference sequence). CDR3 length equals 14 residues. The trim removed 6 bases at V and 7 bases at J, leaving 14 bases unmatched. This CDR3 reads CSAREGGIDGTQYF. In DNA form, the CDR3 reads TGCAGTGCACGGGAAGGGGGCATAGACGGGACCCAGTACTTC.

In its sample, this clonotype was seen many times. The V gene is TRBV7-2, the J gene TRBJ2-1; a possible D gene is TRBD2 (6 bases). The CDR3 sequence is 13 residues long. The V gene's germline CDR1 is SGHTA and CDR2 FQGNSA. V was pared by 4 bases and J by 8 bases, with 12 bases between. CDR3 sequence: CASSWKREDEQFF. The CDR3 coding sequence is TGTGCCAGCAGCTGGAAGAGGGAGGATGAGCAGTTCTTC.

The chain uses TRBV12-3 or TRBV12-4 and TRBJ1-6; 7 positions agree with TRBD1. CDR3 size: 15 residues. Unmatched junction bases numbered 11, after V lost 8 bases and J lost 7 bases. The chain's CDR3 is CASSTTGTENSPLHF. CDR3 DNA sequence: TGTGCCAGCTCGACGACCGGGACAGAGAATTCACCCCTCCACTTT.

This clonotype was seen ten or more times. The rearrangement uses TRBV19 and TRBJ2-7; TRBD1 is a possible D gene (6 bases). V was clipped by 1 base and J by 2 bases, with 12 bases between them. This CDR3 region has 15 residues. The germline CDR1 and CDR2 sequences are LNHDA and SQIVND (reference sequence). CDR3 region: CASSIGGQFAYEQYF. The CDR3 region has the DNA TGTGCCAGTAGTATAGGCGGACAGTTTGCCTACGAGCAGTACTTC.

The rearrangement links TRBV19 to TRBJ2-2; TRBD1 aligns across 10 bases. CDR3 length: 16 residues. Germline lookup yields CDR1 LNHDA and CDR2 SQIVND (reference sequence). V shed 5 bases, J shed 7 bases, and the junction held 10 bases outside the gene matches. The CDR3 sequence is CASSDRGQGQVGELFF. The CDR3, as DNA: TGTGCCAGTAGTGATAGGGGACAGGGGCAGGTCGGGGAGCTGTTTTTT.

The V call is TRBV12-3 or TRBV12-4, the J call TRBJ2-7, with D possibly being TRBD2 (6 bases). There are 15 residues in the CDR3. V shed 1 base and J shed 2 bases, with 12 bases lying between them. CDR3 protein: CASSLESGPTYEQYF. In nucleotides, the CDR3 is TGTGCCAGCAGTTTAGAAAGCGGGCCAACCTACGAGCAGTACTTC.

This clonotype was detected many times. The chain employs TRBV4-2 and TRBJ2-3, with 10 bases fitting TRBD1. Trimming cost V 4 bases and J 6 bases; bases outside gene matches: 7. In germline, CDR1 is LGHNA, CDR2 YNFKEQ. The CDR3 runs 15 residues. The CDR3 spells CASSLQTGGADTQYF. CDR3 bases: TGTGCCAGCAGCCTTCAGACAGGGGGCGCCGATACGCAGTATTTT.

There are many counts of this clonotype. This chain uses TRBV4-1 with TRBJ1-4; no reliable D call. There are 17 residues in the CDR3. V was trimmed by 1 base and J by 7 bases, leaving 19 bases between them. Germline CDR1 reads MGHRA; CDR2 reads YSYEKL. The CDR3 DNA reads TGCGCCAGCAGCCAAGGTGGGTCCTTCCTCCGGAGTGAAAAACTGTTTTTT. It translates to CASSQGGSFLRSEKLFF.

Ten or more counts support this clonotype. The chain links TRBV4-2 to TRBJ1-6; D possibly corresponds to TRBD1 (6 bases). The CDR3 has 15 amino acids. Trimming took off 4 bases at V and 9 bases at J, with 16 bases between the two ends. Per the germline V gene, CDR1 is LGHNA and CDR2 is YNFKEQ. The CDR3 loop reads CASSPEGGGLSPLHF. For the CDR3, the DNA is TGTGCCAGCAGCCCTGAGGGGGGGGGGCTTTCACCCCTCCACTTT.